The clone carrying this TCR beta chain was picked up many times. The antigen remains unidentified. The sample is drawn from a study of T-cell reconstitution after alpha-beta-depleted transplantation in children. Study-wide results and caveats: In patients about two months after transplant, alpha-beta T cells reportedly arose from several hundred expanded graft clones. When one year had passed after transplant, most T-cell counts and diversity came from newly produced T cells. Some patients showed high day-60 TCRbeta diversity, which derived from surviving recipient T cells and thymic progenitors.

CDR3 length equals 15 residues. V was cut by 3 bases and J by 1 base, with 10 bases left in between. Germline V CDR1 and CDR2: SSHAT, FNYEAQ (reference sequence). Unique molecular identifiers featured in how the TCRbeta library was prepared. TCRdb itself ran the PCR reads through MiXCR, one entry per CDR3 protein. Of roughly 200,000 distinct CDR3 sequences listed, approximately 11% are singletons. This clonotype was obtained from a child under two years old with acute myeloid leukemia, due to receive a stem cell transplant. This sample comprised PBMCs, obtained before TCRalphabeta/CD19-depleted stem cell transplant. This sequence joins TRBV7-7 and TRBJ1-5; D not certain. The CDR3 region is CASSFRIRSNQPQHF. The CDR3 nucleotides read TGTGCCAGCAGCTTCCGCATCCGCAGCAATCAGCCCCAGCATTTT.